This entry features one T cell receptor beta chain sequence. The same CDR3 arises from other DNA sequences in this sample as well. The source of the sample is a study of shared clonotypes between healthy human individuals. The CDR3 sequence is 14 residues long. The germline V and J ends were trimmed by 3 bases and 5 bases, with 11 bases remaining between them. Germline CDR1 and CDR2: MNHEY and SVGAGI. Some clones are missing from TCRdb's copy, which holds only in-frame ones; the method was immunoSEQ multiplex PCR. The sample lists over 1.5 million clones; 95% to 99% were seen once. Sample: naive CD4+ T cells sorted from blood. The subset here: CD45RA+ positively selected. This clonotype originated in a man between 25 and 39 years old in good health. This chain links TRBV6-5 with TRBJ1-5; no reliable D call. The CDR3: CASSYSGLDQPQHF. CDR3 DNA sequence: TGTGCCAGCAGTTATAGCGGCCTAGATCAGCCCCAGCATTTT.